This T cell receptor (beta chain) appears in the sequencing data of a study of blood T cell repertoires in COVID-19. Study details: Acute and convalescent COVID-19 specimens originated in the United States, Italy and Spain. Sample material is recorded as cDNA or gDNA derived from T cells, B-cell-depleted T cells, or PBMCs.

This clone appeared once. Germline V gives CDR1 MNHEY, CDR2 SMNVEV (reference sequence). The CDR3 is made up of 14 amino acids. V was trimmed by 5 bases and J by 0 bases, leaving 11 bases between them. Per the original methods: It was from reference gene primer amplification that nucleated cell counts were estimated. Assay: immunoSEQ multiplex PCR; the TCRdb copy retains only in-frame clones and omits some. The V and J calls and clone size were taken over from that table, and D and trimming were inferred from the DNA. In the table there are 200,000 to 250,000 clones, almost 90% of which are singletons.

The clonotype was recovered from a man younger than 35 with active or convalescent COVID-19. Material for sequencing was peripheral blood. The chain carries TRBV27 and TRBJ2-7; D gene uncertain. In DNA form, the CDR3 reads TGTGCCAGCAGTCCCCGACACCGCTCCTACGAGCAGTACTTC. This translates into CASSPRHRSYEQYF.